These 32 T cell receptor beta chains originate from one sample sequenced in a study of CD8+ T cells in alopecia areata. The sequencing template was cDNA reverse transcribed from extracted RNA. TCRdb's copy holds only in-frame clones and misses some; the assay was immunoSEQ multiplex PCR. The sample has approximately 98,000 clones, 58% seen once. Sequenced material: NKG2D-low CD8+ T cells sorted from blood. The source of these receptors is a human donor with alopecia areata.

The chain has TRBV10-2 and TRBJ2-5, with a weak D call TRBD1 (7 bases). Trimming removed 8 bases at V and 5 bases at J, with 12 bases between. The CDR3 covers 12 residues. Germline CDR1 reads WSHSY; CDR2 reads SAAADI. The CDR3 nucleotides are TGCGCCAGCGGGGGGACAGCGGAGACCCAGTACTTC. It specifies CASGGTAETQYF.

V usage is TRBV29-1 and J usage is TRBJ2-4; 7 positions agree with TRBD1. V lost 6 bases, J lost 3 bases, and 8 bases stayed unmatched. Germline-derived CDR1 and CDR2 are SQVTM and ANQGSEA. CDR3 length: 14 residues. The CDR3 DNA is TGCAGCGTCGAGGCCAGGGACAGCAAAAACATTCAGTACTTC. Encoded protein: CSVEARDSKNIQYF.

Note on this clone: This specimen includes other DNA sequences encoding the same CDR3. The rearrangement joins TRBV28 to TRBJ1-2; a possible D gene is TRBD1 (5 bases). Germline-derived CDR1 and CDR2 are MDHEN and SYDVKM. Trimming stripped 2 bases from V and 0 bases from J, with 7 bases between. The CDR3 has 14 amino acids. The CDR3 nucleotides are TGTGCCAGCAGTTTAGCAGGGTCTAACTATGGCTACACCTTC. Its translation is CASSLAGSNYGYTF.

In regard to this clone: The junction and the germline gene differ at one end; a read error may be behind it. CDR3 coding DNA: TGTGCCAGCAGTCCTTGGGGGGGCTCCGACGAGCAGTACTTC. It yields the protein CASSPWGGSDEQYF. This chain joins TRBV27 and TRBJ2-7, with D perhaps TRBD2 (7 bases). The V gene's germline CDR1 is MNHEY and CDR2 SMNVEV (reference sequence). The CDR3 runs to 14 residues.

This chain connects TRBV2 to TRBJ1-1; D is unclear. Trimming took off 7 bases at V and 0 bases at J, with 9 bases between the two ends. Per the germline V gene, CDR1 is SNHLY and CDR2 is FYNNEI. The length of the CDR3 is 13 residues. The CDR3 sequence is CASKALMNTEAFF. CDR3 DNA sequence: TGTGCCAGCAAGGCCCTAATGAACACTGAAGCTTTCTTT.

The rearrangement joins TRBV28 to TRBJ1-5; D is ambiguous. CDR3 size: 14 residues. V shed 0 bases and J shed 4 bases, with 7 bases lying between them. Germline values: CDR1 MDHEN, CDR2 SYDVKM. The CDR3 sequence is CASSLWAGNQPQHF. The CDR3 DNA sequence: TGTGCCAGCAGTTTATGGGCAGGTAATCAGCCCCAGCATTTT.

CDR3 nucleotides: TGCGCCAGCAGTCAATCGAGAGGTCCTCAGGAGATGAACACTGAAGCTTTCTTT. Amino acids: CASSQSRGPQEMNTEAFF. The chain employs TRBV23-1 and TRBJ1-1; no reliable D call. TRBV23-1 is identified as an open reading frame with a role that is uncertain. Trimming stripped 0 bases from V and 0 bases from J, with 17 bases between. This CDR3 has 18 amino acids.

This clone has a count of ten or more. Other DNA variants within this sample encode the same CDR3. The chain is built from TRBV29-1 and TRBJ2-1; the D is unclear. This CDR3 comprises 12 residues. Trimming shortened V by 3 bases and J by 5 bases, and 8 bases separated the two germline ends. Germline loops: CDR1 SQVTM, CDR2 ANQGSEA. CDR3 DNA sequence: TGCAGCGTTGAGCTTAGGGACAATGAGCAGTTCTTC. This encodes CSVELRDNEQFF.

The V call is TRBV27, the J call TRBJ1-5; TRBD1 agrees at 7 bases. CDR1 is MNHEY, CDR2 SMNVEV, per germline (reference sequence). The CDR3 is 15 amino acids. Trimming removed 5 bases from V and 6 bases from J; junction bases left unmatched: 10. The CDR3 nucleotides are TGTGCCAGCAGTCCAACAGGGGCGGAAGGTCAGCCCCAGCATTTT. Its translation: CASSPTGAEGQPQHF.

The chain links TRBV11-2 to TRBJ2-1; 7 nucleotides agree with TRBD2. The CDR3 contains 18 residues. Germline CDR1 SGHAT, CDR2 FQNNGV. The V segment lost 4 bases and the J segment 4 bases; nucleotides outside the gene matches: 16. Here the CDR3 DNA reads TGTGCCAGCAGCTCTATCGCGAATGGAGCGGGGAGGTACAATGAGCAGTTCTTC. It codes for CASSSIANGAGRYNEQFF.

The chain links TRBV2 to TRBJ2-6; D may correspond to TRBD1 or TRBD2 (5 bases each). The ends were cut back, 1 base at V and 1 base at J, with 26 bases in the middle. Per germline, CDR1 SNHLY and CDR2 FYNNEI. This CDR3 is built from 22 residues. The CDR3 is CASSEGVMGRWTIRSGANVLTF. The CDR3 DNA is TGTGCCAGCAGTGAAGGGGTGATGGGACGGTGGACCATAAGGTCTGGGGCCAACGTCCTGACTTTC.

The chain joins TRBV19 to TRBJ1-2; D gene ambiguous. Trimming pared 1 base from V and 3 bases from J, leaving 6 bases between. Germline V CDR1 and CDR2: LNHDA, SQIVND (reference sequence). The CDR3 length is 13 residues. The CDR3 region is CASSIVQDYGYTF. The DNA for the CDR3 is TGTGCCAGTAGTATAGTCCAGGACTATGGCTACACCTTC. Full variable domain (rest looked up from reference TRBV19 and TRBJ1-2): DGGITQSPKYLFRKEGQNVTLSCEQNLNHDAMYWYRQDPGQGLRLIYYSQIVNDFQKGDIAEGYSVSREKKESFPLTVTSAQKNPTAFYLCASSIVQDYGYTFGSGTRLTVV.

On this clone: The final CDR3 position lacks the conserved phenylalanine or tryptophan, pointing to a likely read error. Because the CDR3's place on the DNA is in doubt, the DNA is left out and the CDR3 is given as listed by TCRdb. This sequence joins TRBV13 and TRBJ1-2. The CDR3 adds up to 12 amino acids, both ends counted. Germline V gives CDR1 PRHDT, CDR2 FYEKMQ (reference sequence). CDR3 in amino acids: CASSISLGAKDV.

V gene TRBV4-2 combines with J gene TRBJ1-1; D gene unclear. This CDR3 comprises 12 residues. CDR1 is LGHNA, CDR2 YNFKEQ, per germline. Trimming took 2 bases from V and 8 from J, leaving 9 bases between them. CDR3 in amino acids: CASSQLDSEAFF. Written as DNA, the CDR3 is TGTGCCAGCAGCCAACTAGATTCGGAAGCTTTCTTT.

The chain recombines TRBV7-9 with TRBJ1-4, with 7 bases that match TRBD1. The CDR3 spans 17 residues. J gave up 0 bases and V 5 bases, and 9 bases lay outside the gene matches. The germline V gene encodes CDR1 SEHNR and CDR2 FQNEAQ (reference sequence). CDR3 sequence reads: CASSPPGQSATNEKLFF. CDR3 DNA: TGTGCCAGCAGCCCTCCGGGACAGAGTGCAACTAATGAAAAACTGTTTTTT.

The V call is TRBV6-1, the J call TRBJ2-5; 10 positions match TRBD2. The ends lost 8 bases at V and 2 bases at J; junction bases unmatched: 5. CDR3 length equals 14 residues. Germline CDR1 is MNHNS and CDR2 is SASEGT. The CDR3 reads CASAGTSAQETQYF. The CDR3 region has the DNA TGTGCCAGCGCCGGGACTAGCGCTCAAGAGACCCAGTACTTC.

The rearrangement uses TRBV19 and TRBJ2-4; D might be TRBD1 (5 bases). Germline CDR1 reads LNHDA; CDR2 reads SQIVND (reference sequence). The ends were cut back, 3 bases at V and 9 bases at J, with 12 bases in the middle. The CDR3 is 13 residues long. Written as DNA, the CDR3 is TGTGCCAGTAGTATGGCTAGGGGTGGCATTCAGTACTTC. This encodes CASSMARGGIQYF.

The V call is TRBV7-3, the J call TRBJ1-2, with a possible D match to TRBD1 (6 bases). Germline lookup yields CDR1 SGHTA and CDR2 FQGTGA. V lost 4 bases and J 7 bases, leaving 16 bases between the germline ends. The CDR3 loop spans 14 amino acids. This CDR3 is CASSSGVQGSGYTF. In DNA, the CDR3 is TGTGCCAGCAGCTCGGGTGTACAGGGAAGTGGCTACACCTTC.

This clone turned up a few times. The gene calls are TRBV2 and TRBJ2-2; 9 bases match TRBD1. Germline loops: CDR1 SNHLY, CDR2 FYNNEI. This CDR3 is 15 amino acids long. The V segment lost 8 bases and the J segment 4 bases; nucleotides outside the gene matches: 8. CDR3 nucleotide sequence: TGTGCCAGCGCTTTGGGGACAGGGACCACCGGGGAGCTGTTTTTT. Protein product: CASALGTGTTGELFF.

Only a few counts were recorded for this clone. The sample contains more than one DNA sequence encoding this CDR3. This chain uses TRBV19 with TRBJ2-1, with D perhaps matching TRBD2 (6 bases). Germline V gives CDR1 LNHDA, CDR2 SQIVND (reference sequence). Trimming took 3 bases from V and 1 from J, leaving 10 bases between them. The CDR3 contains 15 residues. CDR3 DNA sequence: TGTGCCAGTAGTATCGCCGGGAGTTCCTACAATGAGCAGTTCTTC. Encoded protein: CASSIAGSSYNEQFF.

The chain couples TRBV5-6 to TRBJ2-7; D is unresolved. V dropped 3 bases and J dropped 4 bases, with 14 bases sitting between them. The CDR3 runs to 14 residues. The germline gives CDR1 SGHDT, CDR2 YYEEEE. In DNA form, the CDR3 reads TGTGCCAGCAGCTCGAGAACTCTGGGTTACGAGCAGTACTTC. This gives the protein CASSSRTLGYEQYF.

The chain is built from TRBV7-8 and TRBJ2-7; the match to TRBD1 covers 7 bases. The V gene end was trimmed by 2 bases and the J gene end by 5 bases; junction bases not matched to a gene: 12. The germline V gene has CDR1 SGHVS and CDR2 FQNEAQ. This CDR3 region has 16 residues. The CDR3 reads CASSLTTGVGRDEQYF. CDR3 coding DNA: TGTGCCAGCAGCTTAACCACAGGGGTGGGTCGAGACGAGCAGTACTTC.

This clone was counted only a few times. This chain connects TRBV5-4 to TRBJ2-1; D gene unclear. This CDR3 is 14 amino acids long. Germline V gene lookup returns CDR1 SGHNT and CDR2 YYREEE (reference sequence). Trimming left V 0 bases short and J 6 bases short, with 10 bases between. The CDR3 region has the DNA TGTGCCAGCAGCTTGGTCTCCTCGAGCAATGAGCAGTTCTTC. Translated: CASSLVSSSNEQFF.

CDR3 loop: CASSVDGQRPSYEQYF. CDR3 coding DNA: TGTGCCAGCAGCGTAGATGGACAACGCCCCTCCTACGAGCAGTACTTC. The chain has TRBV9 and TRBJ2-7; maybe TRBD1 (5 bases). Trimming stripped 0 bases from V and 0 bases from J, with 13 bases between. The CDR3 is made up of 16 amino acids. CDR1 SGDLS and CDR2 YYNGEE come from the germline V gene.

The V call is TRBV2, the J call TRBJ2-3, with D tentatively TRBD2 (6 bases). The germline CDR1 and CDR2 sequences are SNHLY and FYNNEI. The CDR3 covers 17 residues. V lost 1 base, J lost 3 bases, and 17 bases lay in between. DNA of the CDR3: TGTGCCAGCAGTGAAGGGCGAGCTAGCGCGGAAACAGATACGCAGTATTTT. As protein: CASSEGRASAETDTQYF.

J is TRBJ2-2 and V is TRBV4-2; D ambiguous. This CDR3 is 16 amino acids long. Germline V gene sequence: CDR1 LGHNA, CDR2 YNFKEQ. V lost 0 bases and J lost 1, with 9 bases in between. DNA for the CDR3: TGTGCCAGCAGCCAAGATCGCTGGGAGAACACCGGGGAGCTGTTTTTT. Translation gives CASSQDRWENTGELFF.

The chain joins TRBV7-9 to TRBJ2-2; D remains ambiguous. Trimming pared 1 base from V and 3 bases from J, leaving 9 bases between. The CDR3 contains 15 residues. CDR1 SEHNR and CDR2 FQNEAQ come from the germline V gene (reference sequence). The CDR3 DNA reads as TGTGCCAGCAGCTTAGAGTCAGGCGACACCGGGGAGCTGTTTTTT. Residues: CASSLESGDTGELFF.

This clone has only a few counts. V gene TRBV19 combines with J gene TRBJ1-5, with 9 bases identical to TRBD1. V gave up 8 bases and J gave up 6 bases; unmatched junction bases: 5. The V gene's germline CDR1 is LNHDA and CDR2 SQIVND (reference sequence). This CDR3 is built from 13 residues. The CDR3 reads CASRTGASQPQHF. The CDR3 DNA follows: TGTGCCAGTCGGACAGGGGCTAGTCAGCCCCAGCATTTT.

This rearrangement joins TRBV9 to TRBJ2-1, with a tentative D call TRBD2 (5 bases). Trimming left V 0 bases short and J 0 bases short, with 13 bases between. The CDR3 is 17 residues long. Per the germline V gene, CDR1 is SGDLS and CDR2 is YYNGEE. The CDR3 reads CASSVGPAVSSYNEQFF. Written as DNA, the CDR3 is TGTGCCAGCAGCGTAGGGCCAGCGGTAAGCTCCTACAATGAGCAGTTCTTC.

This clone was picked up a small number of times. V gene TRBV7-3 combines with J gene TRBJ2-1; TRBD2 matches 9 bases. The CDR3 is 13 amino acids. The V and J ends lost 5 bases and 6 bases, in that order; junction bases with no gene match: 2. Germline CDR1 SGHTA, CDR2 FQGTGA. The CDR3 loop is CASSTGLANEQFF. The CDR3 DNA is TGTGCCAGCAGCACGGGACTAGCCAATGAGCAGTTCTTC. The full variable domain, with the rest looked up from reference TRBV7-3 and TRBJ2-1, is GAGVSQTPSNKVTEKGKYVELRCDPISGHTALYWYRQSLGQGPEFLIYFQGTGAADDSGLPNDRFFAVRPEGSVSTLKIQRTERGDSAVYLCASSTGLANEQFFGPGTRLTVL.

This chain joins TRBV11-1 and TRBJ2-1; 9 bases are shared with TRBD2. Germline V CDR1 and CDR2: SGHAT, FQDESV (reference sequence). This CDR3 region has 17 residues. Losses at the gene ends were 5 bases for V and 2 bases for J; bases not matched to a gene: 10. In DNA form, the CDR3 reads TGTGCCAGCAGCCCACATAGCGGGAGCAGGGCCTACAATGAGCAGTTCTTC. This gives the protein CASSPHSGSRAYNEQFF. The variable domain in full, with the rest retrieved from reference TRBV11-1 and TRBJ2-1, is EAEVAQSPRYKITEKSQAVAFWCDPISGHATLYWYRQILGQGPELLVQFQDESVVDDSQLPKDRFSAERLKGVDSTLKIQPAELGDSAMYLCASSPHSGSRAYNEQFFGPGTRLTVL.

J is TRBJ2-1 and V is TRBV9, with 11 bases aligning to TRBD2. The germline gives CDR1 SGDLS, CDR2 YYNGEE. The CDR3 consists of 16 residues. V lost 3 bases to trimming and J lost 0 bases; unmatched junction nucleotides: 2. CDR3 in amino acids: CASSASGRTSYNEQFF. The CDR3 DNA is TGTGCCAGCAGCGCTAGCGGGAGGACCTCCTACAATGAGCAGTTCTTC.